Sequencing of this TCR beta chain was carried out in a study of blood T cell repertoires in COVID-19 (dated by TCRdb to 2020 to 2021). Some background on the complete study: Samples from collaborators originated in the United States, Italy and Spain and spanned both the acute and convalescent phases of COVID-19. The dataset comprised deeply sampled blood TCRbeta repertoires from subjects exposed to, actively infected with, or recovered from COVID-19. The samples were drawn from two sources: the first 160 participants of the ongoing ImmuneRACE study, and 1,254 subjects contributed by 6 global collaborators. Nearly every sample came with metadata listing a de-identified subject ID, COVID-19 status, age in years and sex. A freely available public database, intended as a resource for researchers studying the immune response to SARS-CoV-2, is where the repertoires were released. HLA class I and class II types, where available, came from metadata supplied by the sample provider rather than from assay-based typing. The material from the prospective study consisted of cDNA or gDNA derived from T cells, B-cell-depleted T cells, or PBMCs. Beyond this particular receptor, the publication reports: The amount of clinical and demographic metadata varied by source and participant and was provided uncurated.

Based on the germline V gene, the CDR1 and CDR2 sequences are WSHSY and SAAADI. The junction shows trimming of 2 bases on V and 4 bases on J, plus 9 bases between the germline ends. Inclusive of the bounding cysteine and phenylalanine, the CDR3 is 14 residues long. Only the CDR3 DNA stays, 42 bases, in frame from base 1. The immunoSEQ Assay, a bias-controlled multiplex PCR, was used to amplify TCRbeta CDR3 regions from genomic DNA. The study's own analysis went as follows. Within the assay, amplification of reference gene primers was used to estimate how many nucleated cells each sample contained. Sequence reads were collapsed and filtered to measure the absolute abundance of every unique TCRbeta CDR3 rearrangement. For each sample, productive Simpson clonality was calculated as the square root of Simpson's diversity index across productive rearrangements. TCRdb stores this immuneACCESS table with in-frame sequences only. Part of the clones is absent; in the studies checked, under half of the shortfall reflects unresolved V genes, and no reason is known for the rest. D and trimming come from the DNA, and the V and J calls and clone size come from that table. Across this sample there are about 140,000 clones, with approximately 88% seen only once. Of the sample, roughly a tenth falls within the top ten clones.

Each collaborating institution followed its own protocols to collect whole blood in K2EDTA tubes. Collaborator samples were shipped for TCRbeta analysis as frozen whole blood, isolated PBMCs, or DNA extracted from either sample type. Comment on this clone: It has no known antigen specificity. No base-level quality is on record; no much larger clone is a single base apart.

The sequence came from a man between 60 and 70 years old with active or convalescent COVID-19. The sample was peripheral blood. In this chain, TRBV10-2 is recombined with TRBJ2-1; the D gene assignment is ambiguous. The DNA reads as follows: TGCGCCAGCAGTGAGAAGGAGATGTACAATGAGCAGTTCTTC. This is translated as CASSEKEMYNEQFF.